This T cell receptor (beta chain) was retrieved from a study of blood T cell repertoires in COVID-19. Study summary: PBMCs, B-cell-depleted T cells, or T cells provided the cDNA or gDNA that made up the material.

Only in-frame clones appear in the TCRdb table, and some are missing; sequencing was by immunoSEQ multiplex PCR. The sample holds approximately 270,000 clones, roughly 85% seen once. There are 15 residues in the CDR3. Germline values: CDR1 SGDLS, CDR2 YYNGEE. V was pared by 0 bases and J by 2 bases, with 9 bases between. Sequenced: PBMCs or T cells enriched from blood (not recorded which). The chain has TRBV9 and TRBJ2-1; D is unclear. The clonotype comes from a woman aged 50 to 60 who had recovered from COVID-19. The CDR3 here is CASSVEWLPYNEQFF. CDR3 sequence (DNA): TGTGCCAGCAGCGTAGAATGGCTCCCCTACAATGAGCAGTTCTTC. Supplemented by reference TRBV9 and TRBJ2-1, the full variable domain reads DSGVTQTPKHLITATGQRVTLRCSPRSGDLSVYWYQQSLDQGLQFLIQYYNGEERAKGNILERFSAQQFPDLHSELNLSSLELGDSALYFCASSVEWLPYNEQFFGPGTRLTVL.